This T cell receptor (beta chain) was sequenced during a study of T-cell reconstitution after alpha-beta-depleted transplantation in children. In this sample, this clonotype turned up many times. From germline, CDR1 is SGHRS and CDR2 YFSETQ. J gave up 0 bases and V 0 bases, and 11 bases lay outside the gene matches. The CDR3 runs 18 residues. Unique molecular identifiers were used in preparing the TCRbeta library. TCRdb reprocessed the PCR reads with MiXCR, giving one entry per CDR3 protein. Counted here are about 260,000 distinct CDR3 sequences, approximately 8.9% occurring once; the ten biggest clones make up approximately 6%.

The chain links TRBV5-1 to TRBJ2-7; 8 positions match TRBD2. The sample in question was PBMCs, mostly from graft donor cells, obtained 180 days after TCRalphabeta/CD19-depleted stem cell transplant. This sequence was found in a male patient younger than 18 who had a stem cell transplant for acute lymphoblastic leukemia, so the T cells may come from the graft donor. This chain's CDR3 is CASSLEGLGAYSSYEQYF. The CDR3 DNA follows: TGCGCCAGCAGCTTGGAGGGACTAGGGGCGTATAGCTCCTACGAGCAGTACTTC.